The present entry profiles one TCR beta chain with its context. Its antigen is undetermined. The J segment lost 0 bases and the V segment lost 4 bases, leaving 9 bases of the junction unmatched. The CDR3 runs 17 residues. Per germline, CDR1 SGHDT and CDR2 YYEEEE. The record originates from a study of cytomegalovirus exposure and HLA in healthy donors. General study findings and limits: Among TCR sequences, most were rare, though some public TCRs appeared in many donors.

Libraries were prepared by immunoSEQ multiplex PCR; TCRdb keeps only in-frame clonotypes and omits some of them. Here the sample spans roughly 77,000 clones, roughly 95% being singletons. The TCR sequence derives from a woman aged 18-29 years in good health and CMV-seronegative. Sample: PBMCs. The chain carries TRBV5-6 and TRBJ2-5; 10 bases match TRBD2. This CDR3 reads CASSLPTGLAYQETQYF. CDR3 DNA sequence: TGTGCCAGCAGCCTCCCAACGGGACTAGCGTACCAAGAGACCCAGTACTTC.